Listed below are T cell receptor beta chains from one sample, sequenced in a study of immune heterogeneity within non-small cell lung tumors. Via MiXCR, TCRdb re-called the multiplex PCR reads, giving one row per CDR3 protein. The sample yields 2,500 to 3,000 distinct CDR3 sequences, 25% to 30% seen once. The sequenced sample consisted of lung tumor tissue. These receptors were taken from a man aged 55-75 years with non-small cell lung cancer. Both conserved end residues are part of each CDR3. D genes are given only for firm matches. Clone size appears in some rows only: once, few, many, or a class for an expanded clone.

large	TRBV30	14	TRBJ1-1	NA	CAWSARSLQSRGFF	TGTGCCTGGAGTGCCCGGAGTCTTCAATCCCGAGGTTTCTTT
medium-sized	TRBV7-9	16	TRBJ2-2	TRBD2	CASSLGLAGDIGELFF	TGTGCCAGCAGCTTAGGGCTAGCGGGAGATATCGGGGAGCTGTTTTTT
medium-sized	TRBV9	14	TRBJ2-3	TRBD1	CASSLDRGADTQYF	TGTGCCAGCAGCCTTGACAGGGGGGCAGATACGCAGTATTTT
NA	TRBV18	15	TRBJ2-3	NA	CASSPRTGAKDTQYF	TGTGCCAGCTCACCCCGTACGGGAGCGAAAGATACGCAGTATTTT
NA	TRBV5-1	16	TRBJ2-2	NA	CASSFPSGANTGELFF	TGCGCCAGCAGTTTCCCCTCGGGGGCGAACACCGGGGAGCTGTTTTTT
medium-sized	TRBV12-3/TRBV12-4	13	TRBJ1-2	TRBD1	CASSLGQGYGYTF	TGTGCCAGCAGTTTAGGACAGGGGTACGGCTACACCTTC
NA	TRBV7-6	14	TRBJ2-2	NA	CATSGTVNPGELFF	TGTGCCACGTCCGGGACCGTAAACCCAGGGGAGCTGTTTTTT
medium-sized	TRBV9	14	TRBJ2-3	NA	CASSLTGEADTQYF	TGTGCCAGCAGCCTAACGGGAGAGGCAGATACGCAGTATTTT
NA	TRBV6-1	12	TRBJ2-1	NA	CASSEGQIEQFF	TGTGCCAGCAGTGAAGGTCAGATTGAGCAGTTCTTC
medium-sized	TRBV3-1	15	TRBJ2-2	TRBD1	CASSTHRGYTGELFF	TGTGCCAGCAGCACACACAGGGGTTACACCGGGGAGCTGTTTTTT
medium-sized	TRBV5-1	16	TRBJ2-7	TRBD2	CASSRTSGRSSYEQYF	TGCGCCAGCAGCCGAACTAGCGGGAGAAGCTCCTACGAGCAGTACTTC